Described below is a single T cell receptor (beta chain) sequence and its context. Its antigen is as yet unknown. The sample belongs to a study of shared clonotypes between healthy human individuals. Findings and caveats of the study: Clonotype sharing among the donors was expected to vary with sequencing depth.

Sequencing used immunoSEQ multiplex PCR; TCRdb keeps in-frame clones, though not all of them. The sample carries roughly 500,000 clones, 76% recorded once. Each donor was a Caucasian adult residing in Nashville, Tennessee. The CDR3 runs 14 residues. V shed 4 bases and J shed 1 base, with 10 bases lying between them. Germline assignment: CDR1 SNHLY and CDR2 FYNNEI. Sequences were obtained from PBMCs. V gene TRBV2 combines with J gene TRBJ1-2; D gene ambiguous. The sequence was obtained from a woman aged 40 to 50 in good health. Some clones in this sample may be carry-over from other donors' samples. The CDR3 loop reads CASSADGNNYGYTF. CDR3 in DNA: TGTGCCAGCAGTGCGGACGGCAATAACTATGGCTACACCTTC.